The present T cell receptor (beta chain) was sequenced within a study of blood T cell repertoires in COVID-19. As processed by the authors: Reference gene primer amplification yielded estimated nucleated cell counts. Sequenced by immunoSEQ multiplex PCR; TCRdb stores in-frame clones only, minus some. That table furnishes V, J and clone size, whereas the DNA furnished D and trimming. The table lists around 150,000 clones, 88% of them singletons. The receptor's source is a man in his 60s with active or convalescent COVID-19. The sequenced sample was peripheral blood.

CDR3 protein: CASSPGGARRPSWETQYF. The CDR3 nucleotides are TGTGCCAGCTCACCAGGGGGGGCCAGGAGACCTTCATGGGAGACCCAGTACTTC. The chain joins TRBV18 to TRBJ2-5; D is possibly TRBD2 (7 bases). The CDR3 is made up of 18 amino acids. V dropped 2 bases and J dropped 5 bases, with 24 bases sitting between them. CDR1 and CDR2 from the germline V gene are KGHSH and LQKENI.